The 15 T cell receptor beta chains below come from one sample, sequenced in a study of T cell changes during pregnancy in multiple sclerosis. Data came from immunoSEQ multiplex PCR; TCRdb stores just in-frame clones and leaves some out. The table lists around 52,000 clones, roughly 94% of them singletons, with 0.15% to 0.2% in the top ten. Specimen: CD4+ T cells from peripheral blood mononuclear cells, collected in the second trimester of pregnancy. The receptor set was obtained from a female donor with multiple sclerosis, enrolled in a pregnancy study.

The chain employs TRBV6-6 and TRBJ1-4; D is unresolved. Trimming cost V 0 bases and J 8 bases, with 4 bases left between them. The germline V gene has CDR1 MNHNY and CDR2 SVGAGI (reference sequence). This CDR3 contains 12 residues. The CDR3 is CASSYSLEKLFF. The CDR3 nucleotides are TGTGCCAGCAGTTACTCCCTAGAAAAACTGTTTTTT.

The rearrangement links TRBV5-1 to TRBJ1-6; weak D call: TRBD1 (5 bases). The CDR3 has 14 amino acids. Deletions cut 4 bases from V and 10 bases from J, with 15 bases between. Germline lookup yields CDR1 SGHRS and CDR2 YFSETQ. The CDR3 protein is CASSLGTTESPLHF. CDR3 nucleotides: TGCGCCAGCAGCCTCGGGACTACCGAATCACCCCTCCACTTT.

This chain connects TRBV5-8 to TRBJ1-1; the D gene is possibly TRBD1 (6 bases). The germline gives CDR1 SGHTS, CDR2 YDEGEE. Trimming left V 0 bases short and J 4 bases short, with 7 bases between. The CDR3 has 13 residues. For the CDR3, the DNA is TGTGCCAGCAGCTTGGGCAGGGGCACTGAAGCTTTCTTT. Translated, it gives CASSLGRGTEAFF.

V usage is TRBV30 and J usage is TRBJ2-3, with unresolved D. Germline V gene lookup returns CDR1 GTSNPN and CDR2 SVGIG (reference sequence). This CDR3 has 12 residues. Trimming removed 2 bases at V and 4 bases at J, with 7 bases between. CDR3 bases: TGTGCCTGGAGTACAGACGCAGATACGCAGTATTTT. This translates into CAWSTDADTQYF.

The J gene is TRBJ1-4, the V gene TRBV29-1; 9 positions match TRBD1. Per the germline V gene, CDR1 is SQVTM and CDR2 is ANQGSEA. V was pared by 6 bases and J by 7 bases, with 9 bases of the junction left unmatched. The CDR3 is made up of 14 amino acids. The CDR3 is CSVWTGARGEKLFF. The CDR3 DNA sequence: TGCAGCGTGTGGACAGGGGCAAGGGGTGAAAAACTGTTTTTT. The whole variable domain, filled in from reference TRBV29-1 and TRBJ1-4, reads SAVISQKPSRDICQRGTSLTIQCQVDSQVTMMFWYRQQPGQSLTLIATANQGSEATYESGFVIDKFPISRPNLTFSTLTVSNMSPEDSSIYLCSVWTGARGEKLFFGSGTQLSVL.

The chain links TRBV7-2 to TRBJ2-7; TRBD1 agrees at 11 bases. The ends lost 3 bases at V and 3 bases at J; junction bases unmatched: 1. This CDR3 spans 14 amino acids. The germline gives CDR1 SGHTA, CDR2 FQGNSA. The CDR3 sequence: CASSFGTGGYEQYF. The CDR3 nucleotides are TGTGCCAGCAGCTTTGGGACAGGGGGCTACGAGCAGTACTTC.

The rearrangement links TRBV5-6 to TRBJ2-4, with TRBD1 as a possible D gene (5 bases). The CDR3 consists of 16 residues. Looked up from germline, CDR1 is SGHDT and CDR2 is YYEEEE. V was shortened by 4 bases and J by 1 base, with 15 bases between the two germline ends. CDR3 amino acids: CASSPPIRVAKNIQYF. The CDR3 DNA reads TGTGCCAGCAGCCCACCGATCAGGGTTGCCAAAAACATTCAGTACTTC.

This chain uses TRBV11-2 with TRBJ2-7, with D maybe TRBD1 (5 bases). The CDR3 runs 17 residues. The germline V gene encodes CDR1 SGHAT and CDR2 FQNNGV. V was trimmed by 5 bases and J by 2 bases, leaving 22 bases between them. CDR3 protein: CASSPLSRGRFPYEQYF. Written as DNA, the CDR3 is TGTGCCAGCAGCCCTCTCTCAAGGGGTCGCTTTCCCTACGAGCAGTACTTC.

DNA for the CDR3: TGCGCCAGCGGAGACCGGGACAGGACTAACAATGAGCAGTTCTTC. As protein: CASGDRDRTNNEQFF. The chain combines TRBV10-2 with TRBJ2-1; 8 nucleotides line up with TRBD1. From germline, CDR1 is WSHSY and CDR2 SAAADI. The J segment lost 5 bases and the V segment lost 8 bases, leaving 11 bases of the junction unmatched. The CDR3 is 15 amino acids.

CDR3 loop: CASRYATDRSYEQYF. The DNA of the CDR3 is TGTGCCAGCAGGTACGCGACCGACAGGTCCTACGAGCAGTACTTC. The chain couples TRBV6-1 to TRBJ2-7; D perhaps matches TRBD1 (6 bases). Germline V lookup: CDR1 MNHNS, CDR2 SASEGT. V was shortened by 6 bases and J by 1 base, with 16 bases between the two germline ends. The CDR3 loop spans 15 amino acids.

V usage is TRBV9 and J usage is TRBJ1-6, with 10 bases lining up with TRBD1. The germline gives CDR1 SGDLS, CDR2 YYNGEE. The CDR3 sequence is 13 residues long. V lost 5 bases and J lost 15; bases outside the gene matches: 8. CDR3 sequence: CASRDRDRGLLHF. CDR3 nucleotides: TGTGCCAGCAGGGACCGGGACAGGGGCCTCCTCCACTTT.

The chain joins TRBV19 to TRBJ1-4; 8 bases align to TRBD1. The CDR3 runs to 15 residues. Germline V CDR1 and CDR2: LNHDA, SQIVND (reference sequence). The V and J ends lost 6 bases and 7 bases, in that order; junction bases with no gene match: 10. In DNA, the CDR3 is TGTGCCAGTAGCCCCCCAGGGGGCAATAGTGAAAAACTGTTTTTT. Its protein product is CASSPPGGNSEKLFF.

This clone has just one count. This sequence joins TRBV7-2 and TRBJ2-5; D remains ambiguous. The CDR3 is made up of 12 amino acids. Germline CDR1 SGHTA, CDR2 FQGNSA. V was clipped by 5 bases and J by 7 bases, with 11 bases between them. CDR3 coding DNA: TGTGCCAGCAGCCCTCCCCACGGGACCCAGTACTTC. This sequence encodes CASSPPHGTQYF.

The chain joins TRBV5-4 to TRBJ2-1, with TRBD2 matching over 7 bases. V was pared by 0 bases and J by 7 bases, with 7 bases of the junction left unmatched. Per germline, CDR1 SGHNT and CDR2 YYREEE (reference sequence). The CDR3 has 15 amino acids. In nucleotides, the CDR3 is TGTGCCAGCAGCTTGGTGCGGGAGCGCCCTAATGAGCAGTTCTTC. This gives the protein CASSLVRERPNEQFF.

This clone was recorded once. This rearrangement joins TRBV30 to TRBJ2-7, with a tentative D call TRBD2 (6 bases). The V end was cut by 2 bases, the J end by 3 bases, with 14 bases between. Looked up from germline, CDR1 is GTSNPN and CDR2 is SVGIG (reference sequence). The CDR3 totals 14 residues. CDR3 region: CAWSPRTGVYEQYF. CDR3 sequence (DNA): TGTGCCTGGAGTCCTAGGACGGGGGTCTACGAGCAGTACTTC.